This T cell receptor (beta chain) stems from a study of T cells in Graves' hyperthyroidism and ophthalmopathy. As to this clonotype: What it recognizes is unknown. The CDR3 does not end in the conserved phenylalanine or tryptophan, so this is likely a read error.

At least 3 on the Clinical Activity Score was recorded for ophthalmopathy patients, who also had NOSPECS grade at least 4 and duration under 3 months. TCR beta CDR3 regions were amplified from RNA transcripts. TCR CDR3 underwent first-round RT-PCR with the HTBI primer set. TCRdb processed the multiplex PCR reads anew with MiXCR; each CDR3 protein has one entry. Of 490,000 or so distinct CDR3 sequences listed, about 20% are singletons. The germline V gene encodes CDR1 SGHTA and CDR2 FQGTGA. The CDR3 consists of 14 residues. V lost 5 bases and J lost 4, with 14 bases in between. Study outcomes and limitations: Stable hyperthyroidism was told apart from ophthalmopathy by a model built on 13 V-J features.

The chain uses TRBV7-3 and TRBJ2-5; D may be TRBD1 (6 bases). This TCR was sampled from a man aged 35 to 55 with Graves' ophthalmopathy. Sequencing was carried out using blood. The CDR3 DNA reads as TGTGCCAGCAGCCCACAGGGAAGGGGAGAGACCCAGTACTCC. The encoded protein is CASSPQGRGETQYS.